These T cell receptor beta chains were read from a single sample in a study of blood T cell repertoires in COVID-19. This table comes from immunoSEQ multiplex PCR, and its TCRdb copy is limited to in-frame clones, with some not included. The sample has around 110,000 clones, 83% seen once. Sequenced sample: peripheral blood. The source is a man in his thirties or forties with acute or convalescent COVID-19. Both conserved end residues are part of each CDR3. The order of the fields is clone size, V gene, J gene, D gene, CDR3 protein, CDR3 DNA. A D gene is named only where the DNA matches it firmly. Clone sizes are given selectively: once, few, many, or a class where the clone is expanded.

once	TRBV19	TRBJ1-6	NA	CASRTGIYGGAYNSPLHF	TGTGCCAGTAGAACAGGGATATATGGTGGCGCCTATAATTCACCCCTCCACTTT
NA	TRBV12-5	TRBJ1-1	NA	CASAKPGNTEAFF	TGTGCTAGTGCCAAACCAGGGAACACTGAAGCTTTCTTT
NA	TRBV5-1	TRBJ1-1	NA	CASTLGGINTEAFF	TGCGCCAGCACTCTGGGGGGGATTAACACTGAAGCTTTCTTT
NA	TRBV3-1/TRBV3-2	TRBJ2-5	TRBD2	CASSLSSGMGKTQYF	TGTGCCAGCAGCCTGTCTAGCGGGATGGGGAAGACCCAGTACTTC
NA	TRBV5-8	TRBJ1-1	NA	CASSLDRVAEAFF	TGTGCCAGCAGCTTGGACAGGGTTGCTGAAGCTTTCTTT
NA	TRBV2	TRBJ2-7	NA	CATAKSLWSYEQYF	TGTGCCACTGCGAAGTCTCTCTGGTCCTACGAGCAGTACTTC
NA	TRBV2	TRBJ1-2	TRBD1	CASSERTGAYGYTF	TGTGCCAGCAGTGAAAGGACAGGGGCCTATGGCTACACCTTC
NA	TRBV5-1	TRBJ1-1	NA	CASSPRGHQNTEAFF	TGCGCCAGCAGCCCCCGGGGACACCAGAACACTGAAGCTTTCTTT
NA	TRBV7-2	TRBJ1-2	NA	CASSLMDAGNYGYTF	TGTGCCAGCAGCTTAATGGATGCGGGTAACTATGGCTACACCTTC
NA	TRBV12-5	TRBJ2-6	NA	CASGTSEFLKNSGANVLTF	TGTGCTAGTGGCACCTCGGAGTTCCTAAAAAACTCTGGGGCCAACGTCCTGACTTTC
NA	TRBV3-1/TRBV3-2	TRBJ2-1	NA	CASSQDPAGYTYNEQFF	TGTGCCAGCAGCCAAGACCCGGCGGGATACACCTACAATGAGCAGTTCTTC
NA	TRBV2	TRBJ1-2	TRBD1	CASSDSQGAGQGASRYGYTF	TGTGCCAGCAGTGACTCCCAGGGGGCGGGACAGGGGGCTTCCCGCTATGGCTACACCTTC
NA	TRBV4-2	TRBJ2-2	TRBD2	CASSQGLAGVSGELFF	TGTGCCAGCAGCCAAGGTCTAGCGGGAGTTTCCGGGGAGCTGTTTTTT
NA	TRBV5-4	TRBJ1-1	TRBD1	CASSREPGQRNTEAFF	TGTGCCAGCAGCAGAGAACCGGGACAGAGGAACACTGAAGCTTTCTTT
NA	TRBV9	TRBJ1-1	NA	CASSAPGGNTEAFF	TGTGCCAGCAGCGCCCCCGGGGGGAACACTGAAGCTTTCTTT
NA	TRBV24-1	TRBJ2-7	TRBD1	CATKREYRGGEQYF	TGTGCCACCAAACGCGAATACAGGGGCGGCGAGCAGTACTTC
few	TRBV3-1/TRBV3-2	TRBJ2-7	TRBD1	CASSQEGGRGREQYF	TGTGCCAGCAGCCAAGAGGGCGGCAGGGGGCGAGAGCAGTACTTC
few	TRBV3-1/TRBV3-2	TRBJ2-7	NA	CASSQTWDSTYEQYF	TGTGCCAGCAGCCAGACATGGGACTCAACCTACGAGCAGTACTTC
few	TRBV19	TRBJ2-5	TRBD2	CASSRSGLLQETQYF	TGTGCCAGTAGCCGCTCGGGACTACTCCAAGAGACCCAGTACTTC
NA	TRBV12-3/TRBV12-4	TRBJ1-1	NA	CASTLGRTEAFF	TGTGCCAGCACACTAGGGCGAACTGAAGCTTTCTTT
NA	TRBV11-2	TRBJ1-2	TRBD1	CASSFGAGGSGYTF	TGTGCCAGCAGCTTCGGGGCAGGGGGCAGTGGCTACACCTTC
NA	TRBV7-9	TRBJ1-2	NA	CASSLQGLEGYTF	TGTGCCAGCAGCTTACAGGGATTAGAGGGCTACACCTTC
NA	TRBV15	TRBJ1-6	NA	CATSRWAGSGSPLHF	TGTGCCACCAGCAGGTGGGCGGGATCTGGTTCACCCCTCCACTTT
NA	TRBV7-3	TRBJ2-2	NA	CASSPGGPAGELFF	TGTGCCAGCAGCCCCGGGGGGCCCGCCGGGGAGCTGTTTTTT
NA	TRBV2	TRBJ1-5	NA	CASLESAFRGPQPQHF	TGTGCCAGCCTTGAATCAGCGTTCAGGGGACCTCAGCCCCAGCATTTT
NA	TRBV2	TRBJ2-1	NA	CASSEDSSGGYPYNEQFF	TGTGCCAGCAGTGAAGACTCATCTGGGGGGTACCCTTACAATGAGCAGTTCTTC
NA	TRBV19	TRBJ1-2	NA	CASSIVQSGRYGYTF	TGTGCCAGTAGTATAGTCCAAAGTGGCCGCTATGGCTACACCTTC
NA	TRBV13	TRBJ2-7	NA	CASSLGALPSYEQYF	TGTGCCAGCAGCTTAGGGGCCTTACCTTCCTACGAGCAGTACTTC
NA	TRBV29-1	TRBJ2-7	TRBD1	CSVAARGQGEEQYF	TGCAGCGTAGCAGCTCGGGGACAGGGGGAAGAGCAGTACTTC
NA	TRBV18	TRBJ1-1	TRBD1	CASSQATGAVNTEAFF	TGTGCCAGCTCACAAGCGACAGGGGCCGTGAACACTGAAGCTTTCTTT
once	TRBV5-1	TRBJ2-5	NA	CASSLDSGTQYF	TGCGCCAGCAGCTTGGATTCGGGGACCCAGTACTTC
NA	TRBV5-1	TRBJ1-3	NA	CASSLAGTLNTIYF	TGCGCCAGCAGCTTGGCGGGTACCCTAAACACCATATATTTT
NA	TRBV14	TRBJ1-2	NA	CASSHFPEGGYTF	TGTGCCAGCAGCCACTTCCCGGAGGGTGGCTACACCTTC
NA	TRBV10-3	TRBJ1-5	TRBD1	CAISGQGNSNQPQHF	TGTGCCATCAGTGGACAGGGAAATAGCAATCAGCCCCAGCATTTT
few	TRBV19	TRBJ1-5	TRBD1	CASRVIRTGVDQPQHF	TGTGCCAGTAGGGTCATCCGGACAGGGGTGGATCAGCCCCAGCATTTT
NA	TRBV2	TRBJ1-6	NA	CASSEARGNSPLHF	TGTGCCAGCAGTGAAGCCCGGGGGAATTCACCCCTCCACTTT
NA	TRBV14	TRBJ1-1	NA	CASSPSGYTEAFF	TGTGCCAGCAGCCCTAGTGGGTACACTGAAGCTTTCTTT